Shown below are 3 T cell receptor beta chains from a single sample sequenced in a study of PD-L1 blockade in urothelial cancer. Only in-frame clones appear in the TCRdb table, and some are missing; sequencing was by immunoSEQ multiplex PCR. Counted here are roughly 87,000 clones, about 89% occurring once; the ten biggest clones make up about 1%. The time point: pretreatment peripheral blood. The specimen comprised PBMCs, sampled around atezolizumab (anti-PD-L1) treatment. These receptors were collected from a woman older than 75 with urothelial cancer.

The J gene is TRBJ2-7, the V gene TRBV9; 12 positions agree with TRBD1. Germline trimming cut 0 bases from V and 5 bases from J; bases unmatched to any gene: 6. CDR1 and CDR2 from the germline V gene are SGDLS and YYNGEE. The CDR3 is 16 residues long. The CDR3 DNA follows: TGTGCCAGCAGCGTAGCCCCGGGACAGGGGGCAAACGAGCAGTACTTC. Translation: CASSVAPGQGANEQYF.

This clone appeared a few times. The chain combines TRBV21-1 with TRBJ1-2; the D call TRBD1 from the table was never checked on the DNA. TRBV21-1 is a listed pseudogene. The CDR3 length is 12 residues. The CDR3 loop reads CATTGPNYGYTF. CDR3 sequence (DNA): TGTGCCACCACAGGGCCCAACTATGGCTACACCTTC.

The chain employs TRBV28 and TRBJ2-7; D is unclear. Trimming removed 6 bases from V and 2 bases from J, with 11 bases in between. In germline, CDR1 is MDHEN, CDR2 SYDVKM. CDR3 length equals 13 residues. CDR3 coding DNA: TGTGCCAGCAGGGGCAGTGAGACCTACGAGCAGTACTTC. Protein sequence: CASRGSETYEQYF.